The T cell receptor (beta chain) described here comes from a study of blood T cell repertoires in COVID-19. Study information: Specimens from acute and convalescent COVID-19 originated in the United States, Italy and Spain.

Each participant's cohort was designated according to participant-reported clinical history. Losses at the gene ends were 7 bases for V and 6 bases for J; bases not matched to a gene: 14. CDR1 is SQVTM and CDR2 is ANQGSEA in the germline V gene. This CDR3 has 14 residues. In the study's own analysis: Nucleated cell counts were estimated from reference gene primer amplification. The data were produced by immunoSEQ multiplex PCR, yet TCRdb's version contains in-frame clones alone and is incomplete. V and J calls plus clone size are reproduced from that table; the DNA served to infer D and trimming. The repertoire has fewer than 250,000 clones, over 80% of them found once; the top ten carry roughly 2.6%.

The receptor was derived from a woman in her thirties with acute COVID-19. Sequencing was carried out using PBMCs or T cells enriched from blood (not recorded which). The rearrangement joins TRBV29-1 to TRBJ1-1; TRBD1 matches at 7 bases. CDR3 coding DNA: TGCAGCGCCACTCCAGGGGGAATAAGGTCTGAAGCTTTCTTT. Encoded protein: CSATPGGIRSEAFF.